This TCR beta chain was recovered during a study of CD8 T cells in ankylosing spondylitis (dated by TCRdb to about 2017). Study-level background: To find TCR variants linked to disease, the study profiled T cell receptor beta repertoires in ankylosing spondylitis patients and healthy donors. The whole study cohort included 85 to 120 healthy donors and around 25 ankylosing spondylitis patients. Peripheral blood was sampled, and synovial fluid was additionally collected from ankylosing spondylitis patients. Summary of the overall study and its limitations: Some of the motif variants had been reported before in the synovial fluid and blood of reactive arthritis patients, a finding that suggests common disease-initiation mechanisms. The disease-linked clones were reported as significantly enriched in matched synovial fluid samples from ankylosing spondylitis patients. A TCR beta motif made up of about eight highly homologous amino acid variants appeared to be characteristic of blood from ankylosing spondylitis patients. The disease-linked clones showed a CD8+ phenotype and occurred at relatively low frequencies in peripheral blood.

Clipping removes 8 bases from V and 4 bases from J, with 16 as the unmatched junction base count. Including cysteine and phenylalanine, the CDR3 has 17 amino acids. The retained sequence is limited to the CDR3, 51 bases, with the frame set at the first base. Taken from the germline V gene (reference sequence), the CDR1 and CDR2 loops are MNHEY and SMNVEV. In the case of this clonotype: It has no known antigen specificity. Within one base of it there is no much larger clone, and no base qualities were kept.

The sequencer was an Illumina HiSeq 2500. Quantitative 5'-RACE with molecular barcodes was the method used to prepare the TCR beta libraries. In the paper's pipeline: A new computational method based on a probabilistic model of VDJ rearrangement was used to identify disease-linked TCR variants. Using fastp at Q25 and MiXCR, TCRdb reprocessed the public reads and kept productive beta chains. Rows are unified per CDR3 protein, each entry keeping the most common DNA and genes. What appears here as the V and J calls and clone size reflects TCRdb's work, not the paper's. In this sample the table shows 150,000 to 200,000 distinct CDR3 sequences, 10% to 15% of which occur a single time. Jointly, the top ten make up about 10% of the sample.

The sequenced material came from blood, either unsorted or a sorted T cell fraction (not recorded which). The clonotype comes from a female donor with ankylosing spondylitis or in good health (not recorded which). The chain couples TRBV27 to TRBJ2-1, and TRBD2 aligns with 8 junction nucleotides. The DNA sequence follows: TGTGCCAGCCGGACAATAGCGGGAACCCTAAATTACAATGAGCAGTTCTTC. The encoded protein is CASRTIAGTLNYNEQFF.